This T cell receptor (beta chain) was retrieved from a study of cytomegalovirus exposure and HLA in healthy donors. Study outcomes and limitations: In a later analysis, at a false discovery rate of 0.05, roughly 17,000 TCR beta sequences were associated with HLA alleles. In a later analysis, V- and J-gene trimming of beta chains associated with a DCLRE1C missense variant, replicated independently. The only immune exposure information that was available was CMV serostatus. Three chains linked to CMV were shown in vitro to be specific for CMV antigens.

PCR amplification relied on 60 Vbeta primers (plus 13 Jbeta primers). Repertoires were generated with immunoSEQ multiplex PCR, while TCRdb's copy carries only in-frame clones and drops some. The sample records around 160,000 clones, 80% being singletons. Germline assignment: CDR1 SGHVS and CDR2 FQNEAQ. The length of the CDR3 is 13 residues. Between the trimmed V and J ends, which lost 5 bases and 8 bases, there was a span of 15 bases. Concerning this clone: Its target is not known.

The TCR originated in a man between 18 and 35 years old in good health and CMV-seropositive. The V gene is TRBV7-8, the J gene TRBJ2-5, with D perhaps matching TRBD1 (5 bases). Specimen: PBMCs. The CDR3 bases are TGTGCCAGCAGCGCCGGCGCGCAGGGTACCCAGTACTTC. It yields the protein CASSAGAQGTQYF.